Listed here are 17 T cell receptor beta chains from one sample, sequenced in a study of blood T cell repertoires in COVID-19. Sequencing was performed with immunoSEQ multiplex PCR; in TCRdb, only in-frame clones are kept and a portion is missing. The table shows 45,000 or so clones, with around three quarters occurring only once. Sequencing used peripheral blood. These receptors came from a man at least 80 years old with acute or convalescent COVID-19.

The rearrangement joins TRBV5-5 to TRBJ1-2, with 7 bases aligning to TRBD1. From germline, CDR1 is SGHKS and CDR2 YYEKEE (reference sequence). Unmatched junction bases numbered 9, after V lost 3 bases and J lost 1 base. This CDR3 comprises 16 residues. DNA of the CDR3: TGTGCCAGCAGCTGGGACGGGGCAGGGGGTAACTATGGCTACACCTTC. Amino acid sequence: CASSWDGAGGNYGYTF.

This clone has a handful of counts. This sequence joins TRBV5-1 and TRBJ2-7; a weak D match, TRBD2 (6 bases). V gave up 2 bases and J gave up 4 bases, with 16 bases separating them. This CDR3 spans 15 amino acids. CDR1 SGHRS and CDR2 YFSETQ come from the germline V gene. For the CDR3, the DNA is TGCGCCAGCAGCTTTATGGGCGGGACGCAGTACGAGCAGTACTTC. Translating gives CASSFMGGTQYEQYF.

This clone was seen a single time. The CDR3 DNA reads as TGTGCCAGCAGCCGGACAGTTAACTATGGCTACACCTTC. Translation gives CASSRTVNYGYTF. The J gene is TRBJ1-2, the V gene TRBV28; possibly TRBD1 for D (6 bases). Germline CDR1 is MDHEN and CDR2 is SYDVKM. The CDR3 totals 13 residues. Trimming shortened V by 6 bases and J by 1 base, and 9 bases separated the two germline ends.

The chain employs TRBV14 and TRBJ2-5, with TRBD2 matching over 16 bases. V trimming: 5 bases; J trimming: 7 bases; junction bases outside the gene matches: 7. The V gene's germline CDR1 is SGHDN and CDR2 FVKESK. CDR3 length: 16 amino acids. The CDR3 protein is CASSVGLAGGPGTQYF. CDR3 coding DNA: TGTGCCAGCAGCGTGGGACTAGCGGGAGGGCCGGGGACCCAGTACTTC. The variable domain in full, completed from reference TRBV14 and TRBJ2-5, reads EAGVTQFPSHSVIEKGQTVTLRCDPISGHDNLYWYRRVMGKEIKFLLHFVKESKQDESGMPNNRFLAERTGGTYSTLKVQPAELEDSGVYFCASSVGLAGGPGTQYFGPGTRLLVL.

The chain couples TRBV11-2 to TRBJ1-3; D not resolved. This CDR3 spans 12 amino acids. Trimming stripped 5 bases from V and 4 bases from J, with 6 bases between. CDR1 SGHAT and CDR2 FQNNGV come from the germline V gene. In DNA, the CDR3 is TGTGCCAGCAGCCTCTCCGGAAACACCATATATTTT. Its protein product is CASSLSGNTIYF.

The rearrangement links TRBV2 to TRBJ2-1, with D perhaps TRBD2 (7 bases). Germline V gene data show CDR1 as SNHLY and CDR2 as FYNNEI. V lost 0 bases and J 6 bases, leaving 18 bases between the germline ends. The CDR3 contains 17 residues. DNA of the CDR3: TGTGCCAGCAGTGAAGCTTGGGCTAGCGGAGGGGGCAATGAGCAGTTCTTC. It encodes CASSEAWASGGGNEQFF.

Only a few counts were recorded for this clone. The V and J genes are TRBV6-1 and TRBJ1-2; D perhaps matches TRBD1 (6 bases). Germline-derived CDR1 and CDR2 are MNHNS and SASEGT. The CDR3 sequence is 15 residues long. The V end was cut by 2 bases, the J end by 1 base, with 11 bases between. The CDR3 bases are TGTGCCAGCAGTGAATACCTGGACAGTAACTATGGCTACACCTTC. This codes for CASSEYLDSNYGYTF.

The V gene is TRBV7-2, the J gene TRBJ2-7; tentative D call: TRBD2 (6 bases). V shed 5 bases and J shed 1 base, with 15 bases lying between them. From germline, CDR1 is SGHTA and CDR2 FQGNSA. The CDR3 runs 15 residues. As DNA, the CDR3 is TGTGCCAGCAGCGTTAAGGAGGGCTATTCCTACGAGCAGTACTTC. Protein product: CASSVKEGYSYEQYF. The full variable domain, its missing parts supplied by reference TRBV7-2 and TRBJ2-7, is GAGVSQSPSNKVTEKGKDVELRCDPISGHTALYWYRQSLGQGLEFLIYFQGNSAPDKSGLPSDRFSAERTGGSVSTLTIQRTQQEDSAVYLCASSVKEGYSYEQYFGPGTRLTVT.

The chain joins TRBV4-2 to TRBJ2-3; maybe TRBD2 (5 bases). V dropped 3 bases and J dropped 0 bases, with 10 bases sitting between them. CDR3 size: 15 residues. Germline V gene data show CDR1 as LGHNA and CDR2 as YNFKEQ. The CDR3 DNA reads TGTGCCAGCAGCCAGCGAGGCGGGAGCACAGATACGCAGTATTTT. This sequence encodes CASSQRGGSTDTQYF.

The gene calls are TRBV27 and TRBJ1-5, with D hard to call. CDR3 length: 13 amino acids. V lost 4 bases, J lost 0 bases, and 4 bases lay in between. CDR1 is MNHEY, CDR2 SMNVEV, per germline (reference sequence). The CDR3 protein is CASSYYSNQPQHF. DNA of the CDR3: TGTGCCAGCAGTTACTATAGCAATCAGCCCCAGCATTTT.

The gene calls are TRBV7-3 and TRBJ2-7, with 9 bases identical to TRBD2. The CDR3 loop spans 15 amino acids. Germline trimming cut 1 base from V and 4 bases from J; bases unmatched to any gene: 5. The germline V gene encodes CDR1 SGHTA and CDR2 FQGTGA. This CDR3 is CASSLKAGGSYEQYF. The DNA of the CDR3 is TGTGCCAGCAGCTTAAAAGCGGGAGGATCATACGAGCAGTACTTC.

The chain links TRBV7-9 to TRBJ1-5, with D unclear. CDR1 is SEHNR and CDR2 is FQNEAQ in the germline V gene (reference sequence). Trimming shortened V by 7 bases and J by 2 bases, and 18 bases separated the two germline ends. This CDR3 contains 16 residues. The CDR3 nucleotides read TGTGCCAGCACGGAGGAGGGCTGGGAGGGCAATCAGCCCCAGCATTTT. This sequence encodes CASTEEGWEGNQPQHF.

V and J are TRBV29-1 and TRBJ2-7; no firm D call. CDR3 length equals 11 residues. Trimming stripped 5 bases from V and 9 bases from J, with 14 bases between. In germline, CDR1 is SQVTM, CDR2 ANQGSEA. The CDR3 DNA is TGCAGCGTTTTAGATTTTAAAGCGCAGTACTTC. This gives the protein CSVLDFKAQYF.

The chain recombines TRBV5-3 with TRBJ2-1, with 12 bases fitting TRBD2. TRBV5-3 has ORF status, its function being uncertain. CDR3 length: 16 residues. V was clipped by 4 bases and J by 4 bases; unmatched bases: 6. The chain's CDR3 is CARSREGLAGYNEQFF. For the CDR3, the DNA is TGTGCCAGAAGCCGTGAGGGACTAGCGGGTTACAATGAGCAGTTCTTC.

The CDR3 spells CASSRQSGGNTIYF. The CDR3, as DNA: TGTGCCAGCAGTCGACAGTCGGGTGGAAACACCATATATTTT. The rearrangement joins TRBV28 to TRBJ1-3, with a tentative D call TRBD1 (5 bases). This CDR3 is 14 amino acids long. V was cut by 5 bases and J by 3 bases, with 11 bases left in between. Germline-derived CDR1 and CDR2 are MDHEN and SYDVKM. The full variable domain, completed using reference TRBV28 and TRBJ1-3, is DVKVTQSSRYLVKRTGEKVFLECVQDMDHENMFWYRQDPGLGLRLIYFSYDVKMKEKGDIPEGYSVSREKKERFSLILESASTNQTSMYLCASSRQSGGNTIYFGEGSWLTVV.

The CDR3 coding sequence is TGTGCCAGCAGGAGTCCTAGGAACAATGAGCAGTTCTTC. It translates to CASRSPRNNEQFF. The chain uses TRBV6-5 and TRBJ2-1; D unresolved. The CDR3 has 13 amino acids. Germline V gene data show CDR1 as MNHEY and CDR2 as SVGAGI. V lost 6 bases and J lost 5, with 11 bases in between.

The rearrangement uses TRBV5-1 and TRBJ2-1, with a tentative D call TRBD2 (6 bases). V was trimmed by 7 bases and J by 7 bases, leaving 12 bases between them. Per germline, CDR1 SGHRS and CDR2 YFSETQ. This CDR3 is built from 12 residues. CDR3: CASGTQGNEQFF. Written as DNA, the CDR3 is TGCGCCAGCGGGACTCAAGGTAATGAGCAGTTCTTC.